The 20 T cell receptor beta chains below were found in one sample sequenced in a study of T cell changes during pregnancy in multiple sclerosis. The assay was immunoSEQ multiplex PCR, and TCRdb's table has in-frame clones only and misses some. The table includes about 57,000 clones, about 91% detected once. The sample here was CD4+ T cells from peripheral blood mononuclear cells, taken in the second trimester of pregnancy. These receptors were taken from a female donor with multiple sclerosis, enrolled in a pregnancy study.

The chain has TRBV5-4 and TRBJ1-2; the D gene is possibly TRBD1 (5 bases). V lost 1 base and J 0 bases, leaving 10 bases between the germline ends. CDR1 SGHNT and CDR2 YYREEE come from the germline V gene (reference sequence). This CDR3 spans 15 amino acids. In nucleotides, the CDR3 is TGTGCCAGCAGCTTGAACAGGCCGACTAACTATGGCTACACCTTC. Its translation: CASSLNRPTNYGYTF.

This chain joins TRBV28 and TRBJ1-5; 7 nucleotides line up with TRBD1. J lost 3 bases, V lost 3 bases, and 5 bases had no gene match. The CDR3 runs 15 residues. Germline-derived CDR1 and CDR2 are MDHEN and SYDVKM. In nucleotides, the CDR3 is TGTGCCAGCAGTTTGGGGGACAGACCCAATCAGCCCCAGCATTTT. Protein sequence: CASSLGDRPNQPQHF.

V gene TRBV28 combines with J gene TRBJ1-1; no clear D gene. This CDR3 has 12 residues. V lost 6 bases and J 2 bases, leaving 7 bases between the germline ends. CDR1 and CDR2 (germline): MDHEN, SYDVKM. CDR3 region: CASRAKNTEAFF. The CDR3 DNA reads TGTGCCAGCAGGGCCAAAAACACTGAAGCTTTCTTT. The full variable domain, in which reference TRBV28 and TRBJ1-1 provide the parts outside the CDR3, is DVKVTQSSRYLVKRTGEKVFLECVQDMDHENMFWYRQDPGLGLRLIYFSYDVKMKEKGDIPEGYSVSREKKERFSLILESASTNQTSMYLCASRAKNTEAFFGQGTRLTVV.

In DNA, the CDR3 is TGTGCCAGCAGTACCGGGACAGAAATTAGCAGTGGCACAGATACGCAGTATTTT. This gives the protein CASSTGTEISSGTDTQYF. This sequence joins TRBV28 and TRBJ2-3; TRBD1 agrees at 7 bases. The length of the CDR3 is 18 residues. The germline CDR1 and CDR2 sequences are MDHEN and SYDVKM. V was clipped by 5 bases and J by 1 base; unmatched bases: 15.

V gene TRBV6-5 combines with J gene TRBJ2-5, with 8 bases lining up with TRBD2. Germline V CDR1 and CDR2: MNHEY, SVGAGI. The trim removed 6 bases at V and 8 bases at J, leaving 11 bases unmatched. The CDR3 is made up of 14 amino acids. This CDR3 is CASSTGLAVRTQYF. The DNA of the CDR3 is TGTGCCAGCAGCACCGGACTAGCAGTTCGAACCCAGTACTTC.

This rearrangement joins TRBV6-6 to TRBJ2-7, with 10 bases matching TRBD1. The CDR3 contains 15 residues. Trimming at V came to 2 bases and at J to 3 bases, leaving 4 bases not matched to a gene. Germline V lookup: CDR1 MNHNY, CDR2 SVGAGI (reference sequence). The CDR3 DNA sequence: TGTGCCAGCAGTTACAACCGGGACAGGGGCTACGAGCAGTACTTC. Amino acids: CASSYNRDRGYEQYF.

The V and J genes are TRBV19 and TRBJ2-5; possible D gene TRBD2, 6 bases. CDR1 is LNHDA and CDR2 is SQIVND in the germline V gene (reference sequence). Trimming took 5 bases from V and 4 from J, leaving 8 bases between them. This CDR3 is 12 amino acids long. The CDR3 sequence: CASSYGGETQYF. CDR3 nucleotide sequence: TGTGCCAGTAGTTACGGGGGAGAGACCCAGTACTTC. Full variable domain (rest looked up from reference TRBV19 and TRBJ2-5): DGGITQSPKYLFRKEGQNVTLSCEQNLNHDAMYWYRQDPGQGLRLIYYSQIVNDFQKGDIAEGYSVSREKKESFPLTVTSAQKNPTAFYLCASSYGGETQYFGPGTRLLVL.

The chain carries TRBV7-2 and TRBJ2-3; a weak D match, TRBD1 (5 bases). V dropped 5 bases and J dropped 1 base, with 16 bases sitting between them. CDR1 and CDR2 from the germline V gene are SGHTA and FQGNSA. The CDR3 runs 16 residues. Here the CDR3 DNA reads TGTGCCAGCAGCATTACCCCGTGGGGCGGCACAGATACGCAGTATTTT. Translated, it gives CASSITPWGGTDTQYF.

The gene calls are TRBV5-4 and TRBJ2-3; D possibly corresponds to TRBD1 (6 bases). V lost 4 bases, J lost 5 bases, and 14 bases lay in between. Looked up from germline, CDR1 is SGHNT and CDR2 is YYREEE (reference sequence). The CDR3 contains 14 residues. CDR3 nucleotide sequence: TGTGCCAGCAGCCGACGACAGGTCGGAGATACGCAGTATTTT. Encoded protein: CASSRRQVGDTQYF.

The chain has TRBV6-5 and TRBJ1-1; 7 bases line up with TRBD1. The germline V gene has CDR1 MNHEY and CDR2 SVGAGI. Losses at the gene ends were 6 bases for V and 6 bases for J; bases not matched to a gene: 13. The CDR3 is made up of 15 amino acids. CDR3 in DNA: TGTGCCAGCAGCCGATCAGGGGGTTCCGCGCCTGAAGCTTTCTTT. Protein product: CASSRSGGSAPEAFF.

This clone was seen once. The chain carries TRBV6-1 and TRBJ2-5, with a tentative D call TRBD1 (6 bases). This CDR3 has 13 residues. The ends were cut back, 3 bases at V and 4 bases at J, with 9 bases in the middle. Per germline, CDR1 MNHNS and CDR2 SASEGT. The CDR3 DNA sequence: TGTGCCAGCAGTGACCACAGGGCAGAGACCCAGTACTTC. Translating it yields CASSDHRAETQYF.

J is TRBJ1-1 and V is TRBV19, with TRBD1 identical over 9 bases. Losses at the gene ends were 4 bases for V and 1 base for J; bases not matched to a gene: 1. This CDR3 has 14 amino acids. The germline CDR1 and CDR2 sequences are LNHDA and SQIVND (reference sequence). The CDR3 DNA reads TGTGCCAGTAGTACGGACAGGGGGAACACTGAAGCTTTCTTT. Translated, it gives CASSTDRGNTEAFF.

The CDR3: CASSLGQGPYGYTF. The CDR3 DNA reads as TGTGCCAGCAGCTTAGGACAGGGACCCTATGGCTACACCTTC. This chain uses TRBV5-6 with TRBJ1-2; 8 bases fit TRBD1. The CDR3 consists of 14 residues. The trim removed 2 bases at V and 4 bases at J, leaving 4 bases unmatched. Per the germline V gene, CDR1 is SGHDT and CDR2 is YYEEEE.

This chain's CDR3 is CSADRGQTQYF. The CDR3 DNA is TGCAGCGCAGACAGGGGGCAGACCCAGTACTTC. The rearrangement uses TRBV29-1 and TRBJ2-5, with 10 bases that match TRBD1. Trimming removed 7 bases from V and 6 bases from J; junction bases left unmatched: 2. Germline CDR1 SQVTM, CDR2 ANQGSEA. The CDR3 is made up of 11 amino acids.

CDR3 DNA sequence: TGTGCCAGCAGTTCCGACAGGGGGTTTGGAAACACCATATATTTT. Amino acids: CASSSDRGFGNTIYF. The chain carries TRBV28 and TRBJ1-3; 9 nucleotides match TRBD1. The germline CDR1 and CDR2 sequences are MDHEN and SYDVKM. This CDR3 spans 15 amino acids. Germline trimming cut 4 bases from V and 3 bases from J; bases unmatched to any gene: 4.

V gene TRBV10-3 combines with J gene TRBJ1-2; a possible D gene is TRBD1 (6 bases). The CDR3 is 15 amino acids. From germline, CDR1 is ENHRY and CDR2 SYGVKD. The V end lost 5 bases, the J end lost 4 bases, and 17 bases lay between the germline ends. The DNA of the CDR3 is TGTGCCATCAGTCAACGACAGGACTGGGGCTATGGCTACACCTTC. Protein sequence: CAISQRQDWGYGYTF.

V and J are TRBV29-1 and TRBJ2-2; D uncertain. The CDR3 consists of 14 residues. V gave up 6 bases and J gave up 4 bases, with 15 bases separating them. Germline lookup yields CDR1 SQVTM and CDR2 ANQGSEA. This CDR3 is CSVQDPPSTGELFF. The DNA for the CDR3 is TGCAGCGTCCAGGATCCTCCCAGCACCGGGGAGCTGTTTTTT.

The genes are TRBV6-4 and TRBJ2-1, with TRBD2 matching over 15 bases. V shed 6 bases and J 3 bases; nucleotides not matched to a gene: 9. The CDR3 runs to 18 residues. Looked up from germline, CDR1 is MRHNA and CDR2 is SNTAGT. CDR3 sequence reads: CASSETGLAGGLYNEQFF. The CDR3 DNA sequence: TGTGCCAGCAGCGAAACGGGACTAGCGGGAGGCCTCTACAATGAGCAGTTCTTC.

The chain combines TRBV6-4 with TRBJ1-5; TRBD1 matches 9 bases. The ends lost 5 bases at V and 6 bases at J; junction bases unmatched: 5. The CDR3 is 14 amino acids. Germline CDR1 reads MRHNA; CDR2 reads SNTAGT. The CDR3 spells CASSNRQGGQPQHF. In DNA form, the CDR3 reads TGTGCCAGCAGTAATAGACAGGGGGGTCAGCCCCAGCATTTT.

The chain carries TRBV5-6 and TRBJ2-1; TRBD2 matches at 8 bases. V shed 2 bases and J 9 bases; nucleotides not matched to a gene: 16. Per the germline V gene, CDR1 is SGHDT and CDR2 is YYEEEE. This CDR3 region has 17 residues. The CDR3 reads CASSLPPSSGRAGEQFF. The CDR3 bases are TGTGCCAGCAGCTTACCTCCCTCGAGCGGGAGAGCGGGTGAGCAGTTCTTC.